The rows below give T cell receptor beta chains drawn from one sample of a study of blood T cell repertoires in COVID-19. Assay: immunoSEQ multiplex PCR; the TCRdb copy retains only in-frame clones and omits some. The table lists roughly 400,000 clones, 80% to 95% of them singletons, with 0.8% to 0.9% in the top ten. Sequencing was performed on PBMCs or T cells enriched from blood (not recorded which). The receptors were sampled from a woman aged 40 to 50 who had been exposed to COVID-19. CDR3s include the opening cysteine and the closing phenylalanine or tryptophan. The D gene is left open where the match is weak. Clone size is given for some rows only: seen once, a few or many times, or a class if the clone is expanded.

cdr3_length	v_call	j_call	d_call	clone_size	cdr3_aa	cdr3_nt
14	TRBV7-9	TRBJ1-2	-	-	CASSRRASPYGYTF	TGTGCCAGCAGCCGCCGCGCGAGCCCCTATGGCTACACCTTC
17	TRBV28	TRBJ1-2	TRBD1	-	CASSQTDRGRANYGYTF	TGTGCCAGCAGCCAAACGGACAGGGGGCGAGCTAACTATGGCTACACCTTC
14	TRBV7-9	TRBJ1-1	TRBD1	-	CASSLGTGGVEAFF	TGTGCCAGCAGCTTAGGGACAGGGGGAGTTGAAGCTTTCTTT
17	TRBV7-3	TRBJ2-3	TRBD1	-	CASSLTGTGDSTDTQYF	TGTGCCAGCAGCTTAACTGGGACAGGGGATAGCACAGATACGCAGTATTTT
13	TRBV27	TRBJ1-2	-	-	CASSYQGPYGYTF	TGTGCCAGCAGTTACCAGGGGCCCTATGGCTACACCTTC
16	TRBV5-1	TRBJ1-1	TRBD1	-	CASSAGHRGGWTEAFF	TGCGCCAGCAGCGCGGGTCACAGGGGAGGTTGGACTGAAGCTTTCTTT
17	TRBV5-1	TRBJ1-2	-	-	CASSPFGGGGVSYGYTF	TGCGCCAGCAGCCCCTTCGGTGGCGGGGGCGTTTCCTATGGCTACACCTTC
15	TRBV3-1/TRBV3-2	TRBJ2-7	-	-	CASSQEGRLAYEQYF	TGTGCCAGCAGCCAAGAGGGGAGGCTAGCCTACGAGCAGTACTTC
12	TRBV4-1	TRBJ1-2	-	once	CASSQESSGYTF	TGCGCCAGCAGCCAAGAATCGTCTGGCTACACCTTC
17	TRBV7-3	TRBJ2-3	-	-	CASSPQGAGLSTDTQYF	TGTGCCAGCAGCCCCCAAGGAGCGGGTCTTAGCACAGATACGCAGTATTTT
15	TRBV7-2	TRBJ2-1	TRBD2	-	CASSLDGGRGNEQFF	TGTGCCAGCAGCTTAGATGGCGGGAGGGGTAATGAGCAGTTCTTC
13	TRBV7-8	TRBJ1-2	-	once	CASSLRREQGYTF	TGTGCCAGCAGCTTGAGGAGGGAGCAAGGCTACACCTTC
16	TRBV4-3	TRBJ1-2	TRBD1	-	CASSQDSGQGIYGYTF	TGCGCCAGCAGCCAAGATTCGGGACAGGGAATCTATGGCTACACCTTC
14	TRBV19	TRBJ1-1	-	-	CASSPRRGNTEAFF	TGTGCCAGTAGTCCACGGAGGGGGAACACTGAAGCTTTCTTT
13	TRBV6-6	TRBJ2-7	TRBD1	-	CASTPGQAYEQYF	TGTGCCAGCACCCCGGGACAGGCCTACGAGCAGTACTTC
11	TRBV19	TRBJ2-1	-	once	CASSIRNEQFF	TGTGCCAGTAGTATTAGAAATGAGCAGTTCTTC
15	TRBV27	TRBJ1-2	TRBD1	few	CASSLTLTGNYGYTF	TGTGCCAGCAGTTTAACCCTGACAGGGAACTATGGCTACACCTTC
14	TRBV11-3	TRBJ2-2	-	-	CASSLDPTTGELFF	TGTGCCAGCAGCTTAGATCCGACTACCGGGGAGCTGTTTTTT
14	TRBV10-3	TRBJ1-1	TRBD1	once	CAITRDREGTEAFF	TGTGCCATCACCCGGGACAGGGAAGGCACTGAAGCTTTCTTT
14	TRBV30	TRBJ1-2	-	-	CAWSVQRGNYGYTF	TGTGCCTGGAGTGTACAGAGAGGGAACTATGGCTACACCTTC
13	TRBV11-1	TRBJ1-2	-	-	CASSFGRGYGYTF	TGTGCCAGCAGCTTTGGACGGGGCTATGGCTACACCTTC
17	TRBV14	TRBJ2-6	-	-	CASSQDWGGAGANVLTF	TGTGCCAGCAGCCAAGATTGGGGGGGCGCTGGGGCCAACGTCCTGACTTTC
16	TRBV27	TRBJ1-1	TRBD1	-	CASSSDRGWSDTEAFF	TGTGCCAGCAGTTCAGACAGGGGGTGGTCGGACACTGAAGCTTTCTTT
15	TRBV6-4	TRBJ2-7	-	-	CASSDSEGRGDEQYF	TGTGCCAGCAGTGACTCAGAGGGGCGCGGGGACGAGCAGTACTTC
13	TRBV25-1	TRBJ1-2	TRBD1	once	CASSAGTAYGYTF	TGTGCCAGCAGTGCAGGGACAGCCTATGGCTACACCTTC
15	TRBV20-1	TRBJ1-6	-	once	CSASIVGSYNSPLHF	TGCAGTGCTAGTATCGTTGGGAGCTATAATTCACCCCTCCACTTT
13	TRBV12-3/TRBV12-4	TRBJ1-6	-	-	CASSSNRNSPLHF	TGTGCCAGCAGTTCAAACAGGAATTCACCCCTCCACTTT
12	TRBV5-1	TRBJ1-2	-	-	CASREGKDGYTF	TGCGCCAGCAGGGAGGGTAAGGACGGCTACACCTTC
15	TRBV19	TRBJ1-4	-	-	CASSIPRQDRVKLFF	TGTGCCAGTAGTATACCTAGACAGGATCGCGTAAAACTGTTTTTT
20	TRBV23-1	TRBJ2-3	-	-	CASSHPYTVMGHGGTDTQYF	TGCGCCAGCAGTCATCCCTATACCGTTATGGGACACGGGGGCACAGATACGCAGTATTTT
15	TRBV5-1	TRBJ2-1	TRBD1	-	CASSLSGTGYNEQFF	TGCGCCAGCAGCTTGAGCGGGACAGGGTATAATGAGCAGTTCTTC
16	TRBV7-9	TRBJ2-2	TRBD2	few	CASSYVPGLAPGELFF	TGTGCCAGCAGCTACGTCCCCGGACTAGCCCCCGGGGAGCTGTTTTTT
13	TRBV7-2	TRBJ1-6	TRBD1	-	CASSTQGNSPLHF	TGTGCCAGCAGCACACAGGGGAATTCACCCCTCCACTTT
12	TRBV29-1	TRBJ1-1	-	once	CSVENGGSEAFF	TGCAGCGTTGAAAACGGAGGGTCTGAAGCTTTCTTT
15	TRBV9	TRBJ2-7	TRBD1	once	CASSFRDSQPYEQYF	TGTGCCAGCAGCTTTCGGGACAGCCAGCCCTACGAGCAGTACTTC
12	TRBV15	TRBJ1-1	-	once	CATSRDQGWAFF	TGTGCCACCAGCAGAGATCAGGGATGGGCTTTCTTT
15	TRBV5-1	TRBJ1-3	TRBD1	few	CASSSSDRAGNTIYF	TGCGCCAGCAGCTCCTCAGACAGGGCTGGAAACACCATATATTTT
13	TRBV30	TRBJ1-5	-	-	CACSSGNNQPQHF	TGTGCCTGTAGCAGCGGGAACAATCAGCCCCAGCATTTT
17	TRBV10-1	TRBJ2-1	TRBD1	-	CASSGIDRVVSYNEQFF	TGCGCCAGCAGTGGGATTGACAGGGTAGTTTCCTACAATGAGCAGTTCTTC
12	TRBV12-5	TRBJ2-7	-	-	CASATSSYEQYF	TGTGCTAGTGCCACCAGCTCCTACGAGCAGTACTTC
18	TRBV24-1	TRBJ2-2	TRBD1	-	CATSDTDRGAVSTGELFF	TGTGCCACCAGTGATACCGACAGGGGAGCCGTTAGCACCGGGGAGCTGTTTTTT
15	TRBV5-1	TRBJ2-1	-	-	CASSLSGTNYNEQFF	TGCGCCAGCAGCTTGTCGGGTACCAACTACAATGAGCAGTTCTTC
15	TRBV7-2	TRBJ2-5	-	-	CASSLGGRSEETQYF	TGTGCCAGCAGCTTAGGAGGCCGCTCGGAGGAGACCCAGTACTTC
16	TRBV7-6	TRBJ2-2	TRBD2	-	CASSLGLAVNTGELFF	TGTGCCAGCAGCTTAGGACTAGCGGTGAACACCGGGGAGCTGTTTTTT
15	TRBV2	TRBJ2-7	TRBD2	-	CASTGGSGISYEQYF	TGTGCCAGCACCGGGGGGTCCGGAATATCCTACGAGCAGTACTTC
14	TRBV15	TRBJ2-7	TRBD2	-	CATSREQRGYEQYF	TGTGCCACCAGCAGAGAGCAGCGGGGTTACGAGCAGTACTTC
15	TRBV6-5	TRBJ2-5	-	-	CASRIKGGDQETQYF	TGTGCCAGCAGGATAAAGGGCGGGGATCAAGAGACCCAGTACTTC
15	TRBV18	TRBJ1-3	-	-	CASSTDSRSGNTIYF	TGTGCCAGCTCAACGGACAGCCGCTCTGGAAACACCATATATTTT
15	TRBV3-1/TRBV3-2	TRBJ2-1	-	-	CASSHDRYEDNEQFF	TGTGCCAGCAGCCACGACAGGTATGAAGACAATGAGCAGTTCTTC
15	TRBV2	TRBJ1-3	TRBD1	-	CASTLGQGSGNTIYF	TGTGCCAGCACTCTTGGACAGGGTTCCGGAAACACCATATATTTT
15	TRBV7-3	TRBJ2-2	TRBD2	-	CASSPTTSGSRELFF	TGTGCCAGCAGCCCTACTACTAGCGGGAGTAGGGAGCTGTTTTTT